The clone carrying this TCR beta chain has only a few counts. What it recognizes is unknown. This sample is part of a study of CD8+ T cells in alopecia areata. Whole-study context: Each of the treated patients was given oral tofacitinib, 5 to 10 mg twice daily, for moderate-to-severe alopecia areata. Treatment with tofacitinib (6 to 18 months) was followed by 6 months off drug.

CDR3 length: 13 residues. The germline CDR1 and CDR2 sequences are SGHDN and FVKESK. Trimming cost V 1 base and J 3 bases, with 6 bases left between them. Findings of the study overall: Since there was just one nonresponder, nobody can yet say how baseline CD8+ expansion ties to response. The study found that many expanded lesional clones persisted in scalp and blood during tofacitinib.

Reverse transcription of extracted RNA yielded cDNA, which provided the sequencing template. Profiled with immunoSEQ multiplex PCR; TCRdb holds only in-frame clones, not every one. This sample carries about 120,000 clones, more than 40% of them seen once, and the ten largest clones take around 0.46%. Treatment noted: oral pan-JAK inhibitor, 5-10 mg twice daily. The material was CD4+ T cells sorted from blood, obtained at week 4, from a patient treated with tofacitinib. This chain links TRBV14 with TRBJ1-2; D remains unclear. The clonotype originates from a human donor with alopecia areata. The CDR3 nucleotides read TGTGCCAGCAGCCAAGGTACCCACTATGGCTACACCTTC. Amino acid sequence: CASSQGTHYGYTF.